This T cell receptor beta chain was obtained from a study of blood T cell repertoires in COVID-19 (dated by TCRdb to about 2020). For the study in its entirety: Samples from collaborators originated in the United States, Italy and Spain and spanned both the acute and convalescent phases of COVID-19. The repertoires were released in a freely available public database meant as a resource for research on the immune response to SARS-CoV-2. Deeply sampled blood TCRbeta repertoires from subjects exposed to, actively infected with, or recovered from COVID-19 were included in the dataset. The prospective study material was composed of cDNA or gDNA derived from T cells, B-cell-depleted T cells, or PBMCs. Where available, HLA class I and class II types were taken from metadata supplied by the sample provider and were not determined by assay-based typing. The samples were drawn from two sources: the first 160 participants of the ongoing ImmuneRACE study, and 1,000 to 1,500 subjects contributed by 6 global collaborators. Nearly every sample came with metadata listing a de-identified subject ID, COVID-19 status, age in years and sex. Overall study results and their limits: How much clinical and demographic metadata was included differed by source and by participant, and the metadata was provided uncurated.

Whole blood was collected in K2EDTA tubes by collaborating institutions according to the institutions' own protocols. For TCRbeta analysis, collaborators shipped samples as frozen whole blood, isolated PBMCs, or DNA extracted from either of those sample types. A remark on this clone: Its binding antigen is unknown. Per-base qualities were not stored, and no clone one base away is much larger.

Taken from the germline V gene (reference sequence), the CDR1 and CDR2 loops are SEHNR and FQNEAQ. Deletion took 5 bases off V and 5 bases off J, with a span of 9 bases between the germline ends. CDR3 length: 12 amino acids, cysteine to phenylalanine. Only the CDR3 DNA is retained, 36 bases long and in frame from the first base. TCRbeta CDR3 regions were amplified from genomic DNA using the immunoSEQ Assay, a bias-controlled multiplex PCR. The paper's processing steps were these. Within the assay, amplification of reference gene primers was used to estimate how many nucleated cells each sample contained. To quantify the absolute abundance of each unique TCRbeta CDR3 rearrangement, sequence reads were collapsed and filtered. For each sample, productive Simpson clonality was calculated as the square root of Simpson's diversity index over productive rearrangements. The table was pulled from immuneACCESS by TCRdb, which kept in-frame rearrangements only. Such tables lose some clones; where checked, under half of the loss comes from unresolved V genes, and the rest has no known cause. V, J and clone size are taken as reported in that table, and D and trimming were inferred from the DNA itself. This sample gives roughly 190,000 clones in total; 70% to 90% of them show up just once. The ten biggest clones cover 20% to 25% of the sample.

Sequenced material: peripheral blood. The chain couples TRBV7-9 to TRBJ1-1; the D gene is possibly TRBD1, with 6 bases matching. The sequence was collected from a man aged 55 to 70 with active or convalescent COVID-19. The DNA reads as follows: TGTGCCAGCAGCCCAAGGGGGACTGAAGCTTTCTTT. It specifies CASSPRGTEAFF. This CDR3, with the reference TRBV7-9 and TRBJ1-1 proteins standing in past its ends, gives the full variable domain DTGVSQNPRHKITKRGQNVTFRCDPISEHNRLYWYRQTLGQGPEFLTYFQNEAQLEKSRLLSDRFSAERPKGSFSTLEIQRTEQGDSAMYLCASSPRGTEAFFGQGTRLTVV.